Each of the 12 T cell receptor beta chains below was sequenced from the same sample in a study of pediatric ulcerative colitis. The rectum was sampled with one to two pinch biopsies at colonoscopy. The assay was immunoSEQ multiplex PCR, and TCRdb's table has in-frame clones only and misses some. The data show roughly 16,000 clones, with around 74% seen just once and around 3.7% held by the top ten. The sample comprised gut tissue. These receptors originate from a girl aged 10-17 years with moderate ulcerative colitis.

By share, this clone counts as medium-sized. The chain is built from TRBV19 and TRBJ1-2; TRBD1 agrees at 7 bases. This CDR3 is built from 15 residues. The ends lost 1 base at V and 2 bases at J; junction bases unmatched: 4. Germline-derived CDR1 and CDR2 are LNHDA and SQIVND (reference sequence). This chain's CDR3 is CASSIATGVNYGYTF. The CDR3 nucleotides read TGTGCCAGTAGTATAGCCACAGGGGTGAACTATGGCTACACCTTC.

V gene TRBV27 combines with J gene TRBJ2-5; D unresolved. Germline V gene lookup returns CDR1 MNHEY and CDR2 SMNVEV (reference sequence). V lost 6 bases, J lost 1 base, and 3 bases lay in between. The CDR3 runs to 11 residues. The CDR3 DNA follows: TGTGCCAGCAGGGTCCAAGAGACCCAGTACTTC. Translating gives CASRVQETQYF.

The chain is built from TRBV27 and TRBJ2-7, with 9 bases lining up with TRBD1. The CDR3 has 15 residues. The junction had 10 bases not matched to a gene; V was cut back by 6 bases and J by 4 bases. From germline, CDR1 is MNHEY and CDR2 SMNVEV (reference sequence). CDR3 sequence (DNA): TGTGCCAGCAGGGGTCCGGGACAGGGTATTTACGAGCAGTACTTC. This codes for CASRGPGQGIYEQYF.

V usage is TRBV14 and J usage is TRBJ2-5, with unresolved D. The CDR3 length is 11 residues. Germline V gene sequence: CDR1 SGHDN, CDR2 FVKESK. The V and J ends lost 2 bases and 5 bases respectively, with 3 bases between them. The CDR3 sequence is CASSQLETQYF. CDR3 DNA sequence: TGTGCCAGCAGCCAACTGGAGACCCAGTACTTC. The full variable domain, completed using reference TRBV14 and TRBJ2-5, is EAGVTQFPSHSVIEKGQTVTLRCDPISGHDNLYWYRRVMGKEIKFLLHFVKESKQDESGMPNNRFLAERTGGTYSTLKVQPAELEDSGVYFCASSQLETQYFGPGTRLLVL.

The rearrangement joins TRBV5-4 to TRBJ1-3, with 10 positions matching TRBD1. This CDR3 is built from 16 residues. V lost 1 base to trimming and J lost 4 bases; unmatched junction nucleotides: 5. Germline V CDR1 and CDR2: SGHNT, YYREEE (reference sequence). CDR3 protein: CASSLRGQGYGNTIYF. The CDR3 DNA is TGTGCCAGCAGCTTGAGGGGACAGGGGTACGGAAACACCATATATTTT.

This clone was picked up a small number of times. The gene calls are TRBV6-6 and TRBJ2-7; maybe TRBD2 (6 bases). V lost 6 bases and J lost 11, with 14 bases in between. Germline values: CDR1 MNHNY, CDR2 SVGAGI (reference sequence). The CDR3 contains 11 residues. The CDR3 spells CASSPGGSKYF. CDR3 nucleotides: TGTGCCAGCAGCCCCGGGGGTTCGAAGTACTTC.

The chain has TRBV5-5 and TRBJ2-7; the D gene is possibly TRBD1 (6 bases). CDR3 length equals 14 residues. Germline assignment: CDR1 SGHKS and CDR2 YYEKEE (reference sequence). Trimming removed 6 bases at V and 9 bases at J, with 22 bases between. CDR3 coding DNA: TGTGCCAGCACCCCCGGGACAAATGAAATTGCGCAGTACTTC. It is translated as CASTPGTNEIAQYF.

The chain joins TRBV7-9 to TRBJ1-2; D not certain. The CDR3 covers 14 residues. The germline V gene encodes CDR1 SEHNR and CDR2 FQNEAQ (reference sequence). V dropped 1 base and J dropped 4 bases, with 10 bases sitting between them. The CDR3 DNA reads TGTGCCAGCAGCTTAGACGGAGGTCTCTATGGCTACACCTTC. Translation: CASSLDGGLYGYTF.

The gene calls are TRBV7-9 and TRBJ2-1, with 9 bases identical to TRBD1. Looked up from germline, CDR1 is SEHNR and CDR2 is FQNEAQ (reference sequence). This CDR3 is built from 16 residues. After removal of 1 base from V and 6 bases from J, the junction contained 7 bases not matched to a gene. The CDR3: CASSLDPGQGCNEQFF. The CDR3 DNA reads TGTGCCAGCAGCTTAGACCCGGGACAGGGATGCAATGAGCAGTTCTTC.

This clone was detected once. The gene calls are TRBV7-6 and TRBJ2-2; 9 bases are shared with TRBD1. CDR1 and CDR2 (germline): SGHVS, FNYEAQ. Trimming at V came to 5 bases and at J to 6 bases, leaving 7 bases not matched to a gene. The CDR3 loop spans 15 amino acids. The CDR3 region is CASSPRQGGSGELFF. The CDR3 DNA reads TGTGCCAGCAGCCCCCGACAGGGGGGCTCCGGGGAGCTGTTTTTT.

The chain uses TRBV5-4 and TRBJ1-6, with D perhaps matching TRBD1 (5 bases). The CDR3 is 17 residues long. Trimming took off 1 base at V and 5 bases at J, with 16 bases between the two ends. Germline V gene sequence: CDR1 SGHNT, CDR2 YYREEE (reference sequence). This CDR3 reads CASSLSFGQGHNSPLHF. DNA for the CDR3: TGTGCCAGCAGCTTGTCTTTTGGGCAGGGACATAATTCACCCCTCCACTTT. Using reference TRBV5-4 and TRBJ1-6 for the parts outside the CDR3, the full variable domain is ETGVTQSPTHLIKTRGQQVTLRCSSQSGHNTVSWYQQALGQGPQFIFQYYREEENGRGNFPPRFSGLQFPNYSSELNVNALELDDSALYLCASSLSFGQGHNSPLHFGNGTRLTVT.

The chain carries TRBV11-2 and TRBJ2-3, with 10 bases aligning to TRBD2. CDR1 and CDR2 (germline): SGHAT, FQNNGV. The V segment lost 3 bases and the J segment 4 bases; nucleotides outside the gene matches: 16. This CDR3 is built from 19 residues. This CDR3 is CASSFRRAGGPISADTQYF. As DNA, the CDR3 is TGTGCCAGCAGCTTTCGTCGAGCGGGGGGGCCGATCAGCGCAGATACGCAGTATTTT.